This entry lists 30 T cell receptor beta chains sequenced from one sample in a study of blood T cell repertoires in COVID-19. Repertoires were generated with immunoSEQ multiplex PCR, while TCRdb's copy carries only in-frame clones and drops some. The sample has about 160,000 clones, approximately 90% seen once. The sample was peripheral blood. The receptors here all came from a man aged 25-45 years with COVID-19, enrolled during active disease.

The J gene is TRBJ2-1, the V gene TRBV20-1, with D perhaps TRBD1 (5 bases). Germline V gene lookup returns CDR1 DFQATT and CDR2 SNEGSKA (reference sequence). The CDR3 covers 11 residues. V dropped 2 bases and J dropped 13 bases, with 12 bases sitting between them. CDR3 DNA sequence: TGCAGTGCTAGAATAAGTCAGGGTCAGTTCTTC. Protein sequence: CSARISQGQFF.

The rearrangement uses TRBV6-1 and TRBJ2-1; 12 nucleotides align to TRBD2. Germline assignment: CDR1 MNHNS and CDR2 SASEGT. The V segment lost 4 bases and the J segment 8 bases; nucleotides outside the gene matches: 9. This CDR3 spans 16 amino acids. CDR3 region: CASSVSLAGGLDEQFF. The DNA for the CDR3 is TGTGCCAGCAGTGTCTCTCTAGCGGGAGGGCTAGATGAGCAGTTCTTC.

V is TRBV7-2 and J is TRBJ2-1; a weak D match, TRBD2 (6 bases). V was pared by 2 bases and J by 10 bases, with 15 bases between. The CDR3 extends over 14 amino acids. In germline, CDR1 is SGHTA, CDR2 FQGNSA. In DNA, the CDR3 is TGTGCCAGCAGCTTAAGGGCGGGGATATGGGAGCAGTTCTTC. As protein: CASSLRAGIWEQFF.

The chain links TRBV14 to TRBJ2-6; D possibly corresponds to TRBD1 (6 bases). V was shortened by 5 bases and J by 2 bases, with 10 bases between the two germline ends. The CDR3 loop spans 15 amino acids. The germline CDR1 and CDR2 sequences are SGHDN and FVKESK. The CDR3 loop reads CASSYTGPGANVLTF. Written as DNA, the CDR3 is TGTGCCAGCAGCTACACAGGGCCTGGGGCCAACGTCCTGACTTTC.

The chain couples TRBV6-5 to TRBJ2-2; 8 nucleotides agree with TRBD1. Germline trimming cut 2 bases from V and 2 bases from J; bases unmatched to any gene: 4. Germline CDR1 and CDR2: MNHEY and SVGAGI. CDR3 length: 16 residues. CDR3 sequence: CASSYGQGGNTGELFF. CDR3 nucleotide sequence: TGTGCCAGCAGTTACGGACAGGGAGGTAACACCGGGGAGCTGTTTTTT.

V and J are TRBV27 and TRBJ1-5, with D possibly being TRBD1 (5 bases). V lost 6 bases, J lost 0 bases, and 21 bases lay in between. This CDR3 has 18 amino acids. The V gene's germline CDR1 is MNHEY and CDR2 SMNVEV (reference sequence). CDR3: CASSPQRGRGYSNQPQHF. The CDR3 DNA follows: TGTGCCAGCAGCCCCCAGAGAGGGAGGGGTTATAGCAATCAGCCCCAGCATTTT.

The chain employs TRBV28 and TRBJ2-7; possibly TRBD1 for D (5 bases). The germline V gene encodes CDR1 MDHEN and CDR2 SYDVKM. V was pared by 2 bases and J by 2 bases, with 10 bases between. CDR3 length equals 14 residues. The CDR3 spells CASSLRYRTYEQYF. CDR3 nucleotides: TGTGCCAGCAGTTTAAGGTACAGGACCTACGAGCAGTACTTC.

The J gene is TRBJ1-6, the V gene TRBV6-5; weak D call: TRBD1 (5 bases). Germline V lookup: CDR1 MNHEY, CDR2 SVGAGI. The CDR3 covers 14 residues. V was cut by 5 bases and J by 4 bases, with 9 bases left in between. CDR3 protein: CASSRQIYNSPLHF. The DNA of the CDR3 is TGTGCCAGCAGTCGACAGATTTATAATTCACCCCTCCACTTT.

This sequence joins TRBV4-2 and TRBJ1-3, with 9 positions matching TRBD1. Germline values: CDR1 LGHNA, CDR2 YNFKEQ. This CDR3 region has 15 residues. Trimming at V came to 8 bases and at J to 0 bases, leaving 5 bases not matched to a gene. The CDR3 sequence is CASAKTGGSGNTIYF. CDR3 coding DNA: TGTGCCAGCGCTAAGACAGGGGGCTCTGGAAACACCATATATTTT.

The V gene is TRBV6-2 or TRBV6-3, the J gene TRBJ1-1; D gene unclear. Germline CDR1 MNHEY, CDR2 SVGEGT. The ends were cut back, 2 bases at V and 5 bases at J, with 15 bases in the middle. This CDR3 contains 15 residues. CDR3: CASSYRQPTRTEAFF. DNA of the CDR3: TGTGCCAGCAGTTACCGGCAGCCCACGAGGACTGAAGCTTTCTTT.

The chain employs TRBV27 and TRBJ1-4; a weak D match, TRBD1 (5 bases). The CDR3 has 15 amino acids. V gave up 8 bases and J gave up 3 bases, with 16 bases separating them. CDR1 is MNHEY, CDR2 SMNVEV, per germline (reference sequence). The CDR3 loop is CASARSGVANEKLFF. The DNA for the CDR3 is TGTGCCAGCGCCCGATCGGGGGTGGCTAATGAAAAACTGTTTTTT.

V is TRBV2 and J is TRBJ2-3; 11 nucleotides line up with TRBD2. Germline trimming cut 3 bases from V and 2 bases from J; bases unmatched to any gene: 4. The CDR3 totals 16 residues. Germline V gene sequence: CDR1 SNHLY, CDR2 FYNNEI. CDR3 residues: CASSEASGGITDTQYF. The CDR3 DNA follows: TGTGCCAGCAGTGAGGCTAGCGGGGGGATCACAGATACGCAGTATTTT.

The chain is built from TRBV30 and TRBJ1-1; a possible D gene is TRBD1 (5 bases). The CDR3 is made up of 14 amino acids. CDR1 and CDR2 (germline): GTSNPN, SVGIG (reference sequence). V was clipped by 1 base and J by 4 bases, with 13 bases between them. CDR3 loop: CAWSAIRRGTEAFF. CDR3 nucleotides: TGTGCCTGGAGTGCCATCCGGAGGGGCACTGAAGCTTTCTTT. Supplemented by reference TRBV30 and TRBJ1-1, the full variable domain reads SQTIHQWPATLVQPVGSPLSLECTVEGTSNPNLYWYRQAAGRGLQLLFYSVGIGQISSEVPQNLSASRPQDRQFILSSKKLLLSDSGFYLCAWSAIRRGTEAFFGQGTRLTVV.

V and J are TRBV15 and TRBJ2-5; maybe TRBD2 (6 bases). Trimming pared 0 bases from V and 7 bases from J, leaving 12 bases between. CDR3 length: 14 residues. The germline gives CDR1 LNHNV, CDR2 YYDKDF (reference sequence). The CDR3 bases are TGTGCCACCAGCAGAGATCCCCAGGGAGGGACCCAGTACTTC. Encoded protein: CATSRDPQGGTQYF.

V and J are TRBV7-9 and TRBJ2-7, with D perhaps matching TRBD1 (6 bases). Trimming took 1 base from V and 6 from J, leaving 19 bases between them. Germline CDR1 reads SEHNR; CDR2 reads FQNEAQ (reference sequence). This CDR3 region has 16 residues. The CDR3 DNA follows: TGTGCCAGCAGCTTAGGTCAGGGGCTCATGGCGGGCGAGCAGTACTTC. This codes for CASSLGQGLMAGEQYF.

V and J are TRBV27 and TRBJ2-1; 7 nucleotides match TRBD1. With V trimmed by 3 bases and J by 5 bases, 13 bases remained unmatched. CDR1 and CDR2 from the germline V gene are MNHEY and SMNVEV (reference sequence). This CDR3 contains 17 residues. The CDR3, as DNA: TGTGCCAGCAGTTTTCTCACAGGGGTTACAGGCCACAATGAGCAGTTCTTC. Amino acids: CASSFLTGVTGHNEQFF.

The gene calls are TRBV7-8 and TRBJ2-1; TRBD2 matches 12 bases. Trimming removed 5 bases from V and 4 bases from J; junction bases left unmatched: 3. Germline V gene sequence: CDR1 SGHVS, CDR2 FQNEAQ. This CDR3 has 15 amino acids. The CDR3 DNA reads TGTGCCAGCAGCCCCACTAGCGGGGGGTACAATGAGCAGTTCTTC. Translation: CASSPTSGGYNEQFF.

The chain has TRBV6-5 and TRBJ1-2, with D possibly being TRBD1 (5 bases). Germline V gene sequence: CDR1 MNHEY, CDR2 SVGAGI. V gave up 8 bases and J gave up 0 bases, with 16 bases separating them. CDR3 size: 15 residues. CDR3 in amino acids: CASLTRQFSNYGYTF. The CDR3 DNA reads TGTGCCAGCCTAACCCGACAGTTCTCTAACTATGGCTACACCTTC.

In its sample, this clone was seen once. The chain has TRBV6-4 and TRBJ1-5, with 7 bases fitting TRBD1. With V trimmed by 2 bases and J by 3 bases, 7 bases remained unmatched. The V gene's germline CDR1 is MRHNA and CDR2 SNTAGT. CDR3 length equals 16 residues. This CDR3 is CASSDRDSTFNQPQHF. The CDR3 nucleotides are TGTGCCAGCAGTGACCGGGACAGTACTTTCAATCAGCCCCAGCATTTT.

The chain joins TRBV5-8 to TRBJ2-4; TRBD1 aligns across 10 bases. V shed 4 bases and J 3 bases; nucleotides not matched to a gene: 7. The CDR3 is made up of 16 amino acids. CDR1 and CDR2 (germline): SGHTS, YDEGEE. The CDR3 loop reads CASSRGTGEVKNIQYF. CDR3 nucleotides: TGTGCCAGCAGCCGCGGGACAGGGGAGGTCAAAAACATTCAGTACTTC.

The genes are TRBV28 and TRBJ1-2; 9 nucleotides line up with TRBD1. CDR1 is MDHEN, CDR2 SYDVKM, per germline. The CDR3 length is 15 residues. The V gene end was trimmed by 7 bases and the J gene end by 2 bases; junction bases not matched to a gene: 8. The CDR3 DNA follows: TGTGCCAGCATAGGGGGGGGACAGGGAAACTATGGCTACACCTTC. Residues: CASIGGGQGNYGYTF.

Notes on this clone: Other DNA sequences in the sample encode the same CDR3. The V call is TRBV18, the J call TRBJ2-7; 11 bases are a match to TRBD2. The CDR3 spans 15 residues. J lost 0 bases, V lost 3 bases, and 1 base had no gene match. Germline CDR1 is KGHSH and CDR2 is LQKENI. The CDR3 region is CASSPTSGSSYEQYF. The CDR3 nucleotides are TGTGCCAGCTCACCTACTAGCGGGAGCTCCTACGAGCAGTACTTC.

The DNA for the CDR3 is TGTGCCAGTAACTCACAGCTGAACACTGAAGCTTTCTTT. Protein: CASNSQLNTEAFF. This sequence joins TRBV19 and TRBJ1-1; D call uncertain. V was trimmed by 7 bases and J by 0 bases, leaving 9 bases between them. The CDR3 spans 13 residues. Germline V gives CDR1 LNHDA, CDR2 SQIVND (reference sequence).

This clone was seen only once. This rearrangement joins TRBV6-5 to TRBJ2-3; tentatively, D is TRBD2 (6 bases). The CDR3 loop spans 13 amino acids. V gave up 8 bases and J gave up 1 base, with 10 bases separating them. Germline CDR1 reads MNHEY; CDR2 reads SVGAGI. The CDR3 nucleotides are TGTGCCAGCCGGCGCGGGGGCACAGATACGCAGTATTTT. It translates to CASRRGGTDTQYF.

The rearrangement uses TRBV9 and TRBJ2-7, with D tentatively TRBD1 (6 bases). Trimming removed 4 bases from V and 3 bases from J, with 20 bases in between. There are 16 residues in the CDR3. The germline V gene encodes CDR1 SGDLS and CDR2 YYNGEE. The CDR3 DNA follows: TGTGCCAGCAGCCTTAATCGGGACAATCATCTCTACGAGCAGTACTTC. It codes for CASSLNRDNHLYEQYF.

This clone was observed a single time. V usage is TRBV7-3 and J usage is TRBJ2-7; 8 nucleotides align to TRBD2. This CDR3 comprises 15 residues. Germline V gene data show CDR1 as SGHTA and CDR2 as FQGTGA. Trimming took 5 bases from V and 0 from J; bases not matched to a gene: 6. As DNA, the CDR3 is TGTGCCAGCAGCGTTTTGAGCGGGAGCTCCTACGAGCAGTACTTC. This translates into CASSVLSGSSYEQYF.

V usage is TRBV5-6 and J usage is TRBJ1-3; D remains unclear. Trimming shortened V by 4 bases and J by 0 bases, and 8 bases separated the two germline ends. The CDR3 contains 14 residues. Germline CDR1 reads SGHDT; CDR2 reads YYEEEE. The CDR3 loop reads CASSRLSSGNTIYF. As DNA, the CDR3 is TGTGCCAGCAGCCGTCTCAGCTCTGGAAACACCATATATTTT.

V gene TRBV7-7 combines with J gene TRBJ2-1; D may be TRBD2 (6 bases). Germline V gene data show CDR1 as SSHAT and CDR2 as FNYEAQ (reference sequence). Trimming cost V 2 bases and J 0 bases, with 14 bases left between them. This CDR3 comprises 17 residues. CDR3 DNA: TGTGCCAGCAGCTTAACAACGGGAGCCAGCTCCTACAATGAGCAGTTCTTC. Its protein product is CASSLTTGASSYNEQFF. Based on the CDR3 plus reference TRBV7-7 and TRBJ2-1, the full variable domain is GAGVSQSPRYKVTKRGQDVTLRCDPISSHATLYWYQQALGQGPEFLTYFNYEAQPDKSGLPSDRFSAERPEGSISTLTIQRTEQRDSAMYRCASSLTTGASSYNEQFFGPGTRLTVL.

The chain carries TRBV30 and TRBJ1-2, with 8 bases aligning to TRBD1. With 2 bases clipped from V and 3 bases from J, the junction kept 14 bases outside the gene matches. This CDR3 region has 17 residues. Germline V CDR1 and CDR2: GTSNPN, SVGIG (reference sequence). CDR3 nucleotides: TGTGCCTGGAGTACGAACCTTAGTGGACAGGGTTACTATGGCTACACCTTC. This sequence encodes CAWSTNLSGQGYYGYTF.

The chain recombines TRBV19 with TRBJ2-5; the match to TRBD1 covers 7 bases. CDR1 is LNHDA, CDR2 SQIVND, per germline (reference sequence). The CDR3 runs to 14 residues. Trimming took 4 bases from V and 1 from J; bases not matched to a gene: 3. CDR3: CASSTTGAQETQYF. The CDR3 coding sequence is TGTGCCAGTAGTACCACAGGGGCCCAAGAGACCCAGTACTTC.